This T cell receptor beta chain was found in a study of blood T cell repertoires in COVID-19. The wider study: Donors in the United States, Italy and Spain gave samples during acute or convalescent COVID-19. Nucleic acid was either cDNA or gDNA, and it came from T cells, B-cell-depleted T cells, or PBMCs.

Those enrolled, adults aged roughly 18 to 89 years, came from around 24 US areas. The germline CDR1 and CDR2 sequences are SNHLY and FYNNEI. The CDR3 spans 14 residues. V dropped 6 bases and J dropped 4; count of bases not matched to a gene: 8. Original analysis: Estimation of nucleated cell counts relied on the amplification of reference gene primers. Produced via immunoSEQ multiplex PCR; TCRdb's table is partial and in-frame only. V, J and clone size were drawn from that table, and D and trimming were deduced from the DNA. The repertoire holds fewer than 400,000 clones, 90% to 95% seen once, with approximately 4.1% in the top ten.

Sample: PBMCs or T cells enriched from blood (not recorded which). The source is a woman in her twenties or thirties who had been exposed to COVID-19. The chain carries TRBV2 and TRBJ2-5, with 7 bases fitting TRBD2. CDR3 residues: CASRLAAGPETQYF. The DNA of the CDR3 is TGTGCCAGCAGATTGGCAGCGGGGCCAGAGACCCAGTACTTC. The variable domain in full, completed from reference TRBV2 and TRBJ2-5, reads EPEVTQTPSHQVTQMGQEVILRCVPISNHLYFYWYRQILGQKVEFLVSFYNNEISEKSEIFDDQFSVERPDGSNFTLKIRSTKLEDSAMYFCASRLAAGPETQYFGPGTRLLVL.